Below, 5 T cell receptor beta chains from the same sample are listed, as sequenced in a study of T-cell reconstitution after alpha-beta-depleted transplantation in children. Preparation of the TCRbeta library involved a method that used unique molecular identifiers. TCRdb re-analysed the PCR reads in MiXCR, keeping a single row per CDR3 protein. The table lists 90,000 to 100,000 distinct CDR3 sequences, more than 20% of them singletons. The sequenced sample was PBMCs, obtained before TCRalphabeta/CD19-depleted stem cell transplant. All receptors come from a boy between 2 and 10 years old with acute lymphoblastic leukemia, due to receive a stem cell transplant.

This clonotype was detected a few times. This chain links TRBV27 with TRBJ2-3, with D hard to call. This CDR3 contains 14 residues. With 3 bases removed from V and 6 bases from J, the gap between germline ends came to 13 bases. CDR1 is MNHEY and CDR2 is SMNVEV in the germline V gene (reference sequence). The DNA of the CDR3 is TGTGCCAGCAGTTTTGGGTATAACGTGGATACGCAGTATTTT. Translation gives CASSFGYNVDTQYF.

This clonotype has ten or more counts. The CDR3 region has the DNA TGCGCCAGCAGCTTGGGGAAAGGGACCTATGGCTACACCTTC. It encodes CASSLGKGTYGYTF. The gene calls are TRBV5-1 and TRBJ1-2; D might be TRBD1 (5 bases). Germline V gene data show CDR1 as SGHRS and CDR2 as YFSETQ. The CDR3 sequence is 14 residues long. The V and J ends lost 0 bases and 4 bases respectively, with 10 bases between them.

CDR3 residues: CASSQFGDSSYNEQFF. The CDR3 DNA follows: TGTGCCAGCAGCCAATTTGGGGACTCCTCCTACAATGAGCAGTTCTTC. The V and J genes are TRBV14 and TRBJ2-1; TRBD2 is a possible D gene (6 bases). The CDR3 consists of 16 residues. Germline-derived CDR1 and CDR2 are SGHDN and FVKESK. The germline V and J ends were trimmed by 2 bases and 0 bases, with 11 bases remaining between them.

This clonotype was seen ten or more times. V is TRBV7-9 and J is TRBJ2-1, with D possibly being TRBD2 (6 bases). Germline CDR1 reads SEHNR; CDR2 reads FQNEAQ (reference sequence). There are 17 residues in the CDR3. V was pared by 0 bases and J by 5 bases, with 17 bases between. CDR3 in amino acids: CASSLALGRRGDNEQFF. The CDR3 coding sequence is TGTGCCAGCAGCTTAGCGCTAGGGCGGAGGGGAGACAATGAGCAGTTCTTC.

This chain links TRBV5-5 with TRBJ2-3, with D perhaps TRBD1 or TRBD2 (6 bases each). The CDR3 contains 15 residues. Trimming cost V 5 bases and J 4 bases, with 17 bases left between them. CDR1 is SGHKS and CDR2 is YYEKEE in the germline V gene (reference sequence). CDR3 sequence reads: CASSSPAGGADTQYF. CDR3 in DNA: TGTGCCAGCAGTTCCCCCGCCGGGGGCGCAGATACGCAGTATTTT.